A selection of T cell receptor beta chains follows, all from one sample in a study of blood T cell repertoires in COVID-19. Profiling relied on immunoSEQ multiplex PCR, and the TCRdb table lists in-frame clones only, not all of them. The table records approximately 210,000 clones, roughly 88% of them present only once. Input material: peripheral blood. These receptors all come from a woman aged 40 to 50 who had recovered from COVID-19. CDR3s include the opening cysteine and the closing phenylalanine or tryptophan. The D gene is left open where the match is weak. The listing skips clone size in some rows; elsewhere it reads once, few, many or a size class.

d_gene: -
j_gene: TRBJ2-1
v_gene: TRBV3-1/TRBV3-2
abundance: -
CDR3nt: TGTGCCAGCAGATCAACTAGTCGAGAGGTCAATGAGCAGTTCTTC
CDR3aa: CASRSTSREVNEQFF

d_gene: TRBD1
j_gene: TRBJ1-2
v_gene: TRBV6-4
abundance: -
CDR3nt: TGTGCCAGCAGCCCAACAGGGGCGGGAGGCTACACCTTC
CDR3aa: CASSPTGAGGYTF

d_gene: TRBD1
j_gene: TRBJ2-3
v_gene: TRBV28
abundance: -
CDR3nt: TGTGCCAGCAGCCAGGGGACAGGGGGTACAGATACGCAGTATTTT
CDR3aa: CASSQGTGGTDTQYF

d_gene: -
j_gene: TRBJ2-7
v_gene: TRBV3-1/TRBV3-2
abundance: -
CDR3nt: TGTGCCAGCAGCCAAGGGGCAGGGTTCGACGAGCAGTACTTC
CDR3aa: CASSQGAGFDEQYF

d_gene: TRBD2
j_gene: TRBJ2-1
v_gene: TRBV29-1
abundance: -
CDR3nt: TGCAGCGCTCGAGCGGGGGACTACAATGAGCAGTTCTTC
CDR3aa: CSARAGDYNEQFF

d_gene: -
j_gene: TRBJ1-1
v_gene: TRBV10-3
abundance: -
CDR3nt: TGTGCCATCAGTGCCCCGCAGGGTGGACCTGGGGCTTTCTTT
CDR3aa: CAISAPQGGPGAFF

d_gene: TRBD2
j_gene: TRBJ2-1
v_gene: TRBV29-1
abundance: -
CDR3nt: TGCAGCTTCGGGGGGAGCTCCTACAATGAGCAGTTCTTC
CDR3aa: CSFGGSSYNEQFF

d_gene: TRBD1
j_gene: TRBJ1-2
v_gene: TRBV6-5
abundance: -
CDR3nt: TGTGCCAGCACCCCAGGGACAGGACAGGGCTACACCTTC
CDR3aa: CASTPGTGQGYTF

d_gene: TRBD2
j_gene: TRBJ2-2
v_gene: TRBV19
abundance: -
CDR3nt: TGTGCCAGTAGTATTATGGAGGGACTATCACTCGGGGAGCTGTTTTTT
CDR3aa: CASSIMEGLSLGELFF

d_gene: -
j_gene: TRBJ1-4
v_gene: TRBV30
abundance: once
CDR3nt: TGTGCCTGGAGTGTGAGACAGGATTTTACAACTAATGAAAAACTGTTTTTT
CDR3aa: CAWSVRQDFTTNEKLFF

d_gene: -
j_gene: TRBJ1-3
v_gene: TRBV19
abundance: -
CDR3nt: TGTGCCAGTAGCCCCGACAGGATAAACACCATATATTTT
CDR3aa: CASSPDRINTIYF

d_gene: TRBD2
j_gene: TRBJ2-1
v_gene: TRBV7-9
abundance: -
CDR3nt: TGTGCCAGCACCTCCGGCGGGACTAGCGGATGGAGTGAGCAGTTCTTC
CDR3aa: CASTSGGTSGWSEQFF

d_gene: -
j_gene: TRBJ1-1
v_gene: TRBV18
abundance: -
CDR3nt: TGTGCCAGCTCACTTAGAGGGGGGGACACTGAAGCTTTCTTT
CDR3aa: CASSLRGGDTEAFF

d_gene: -
j_gene: TRBJ2-1
v_gene: TRBV24-1
abundance: -
CDR3nt: TGTGCCACCAGTGGGGCGGGGCTGAGCTCCTACAATGAGCAGTTCTTC
CDR3aa: CATSGAGLSSYNEQFF

d_gene: -
j_gene: TRBJ1-4
v_gene: TRBV19
abundance: -
CDR3nt: TGTGCCAGTAGTATAGAACCGGTTACTAGACTGTTTTTT
CDR3aa: CASSIEPVTRLFF

d_gene: TRBD1
j_gene: TRBJ2-5
v_gene: TRBV5-6
abundance: -
CDR3nt: TGTGCCAGCAGCTTTAGTGGGACAGAAGAGACCCAGTACTTC
CDR3aa: CASSFSGTEETQYF

d_gene: TRBD2
j_gene: TRBJ2-3
v_gene: TRBV19
abundance: -
CDR3nt: TGTGCCAGTAGTAGACTAGCGGGCACAGATACGCAGTATTTT
CDR3aa: CASSRLAGTDTQYF

d_gene: TRBD1
j_gene: TRBJ2-1
v_gene: TRBV10-3
abundance: -
CDR3nt: TGTGCCACCGGGACAGGGGATTTGTTCGATGAGCAGTTCTTC
CDR3aa: CATGTGDLFDEQFF

d_gene: TRBD2
j_gene: TRBJ2-1
v_gene: TRBV29-1
abundance: -
CDR3nt: TGCAGCGCCCTCGATCACGGACTAGCCGTCTTTTCAGCCTTCTACAATGAGCAGTTCTTC
CDR3aa: CSALDHGLAVFSAFYNEQFF

d_gene: -
j_gene: TRBJ2-2
v_gene: TRBV7-2
abundance: once
CDR3nt: TGTGCCAGCAGCTTAGCCAGGGTTGGGACCGGGGAGCTGTTTTTT
CDR3aa: CASSLARVGTGELFF

d_gene: -
j_gene: TRBJ1-5
v_gene: TRBV28
abundance: few
CDR3nt: TGTGCCAGCAGTACCCCGGTTGGCAATCAGCCCCAGCATTTT
CDR3aa: CASSTPVGNQPQHF

d_gene: -
j_gene: TRBJ1-1
v_gene: TRBV6-5
abundance: -
CDR3nt: TGTGCCAGCAGTATTTCCGGTCCAAACACTGAAGCTTTCTTT
CDR3aa: CASSISGPNTEAFF

d_gene: -
j_gene: TRBJ1-2
v_gene: TRBV6-5
abundance: -
CDR3nt: TGTGCCAGCAGTTATCAGGGCCGGAACACCTTC
CDR3aa: CASSYQGRNTF

d_gene: TRBD1
j_gene: TRBJ1-6
v_gene: TRBV19
abundance: -
CDR3nt: TGTGCCAGTAGTACCCCGACAGGGGGTAATTCACCCCTCCACTTT
CDR3aa: CASSTPTGGNSPLHF

d_gene: -
j_gene: TRBJ2-1
v_gene: TRBV2
abundance: -
CDR3nt: TGTGCCAGCAGTAGTAGCGTCGGAGGGCAGTTCTTC
CDR3aa: CASSSSVGGQFF

d_gene: TRBD1
j_gene: TRBJ2-5
v_gene: TRBV5-1
abundance: -
CDR3nt: TGCGCCAGCAGTTATGCAGGGGGTGAGACCCAGTACTTC
CDR3aa: CASSYAGGETQYF

d_gene: TRBD2
j_gene: TRBJ2-5
v_gene: TRBV9
abundance: -
CDR3nt: TGTGCCAGCAGTGCCGGCTGGGGGGGAGCCAGTAAAGAGACCCAGTACTTC
CDR3aa: CASSAGWGGASKETQYF

d_gene: TRBD1
j_gene: TRBJ2-3
v_gene: TRBV5-1
abundance: -
CDR3nt: TGCGCCAGCAGCCCTGCCACAGGGGGCGGTACAGATACGCAGTATTTT
CDR3aa: CASSPATGGGTDTQYF

d_gene: -
j_gene: TRBJ2-3
v_gene: TRBV3-1/TRBV3-2
abundance: -
CDR3nt: TGTGCCAGCAGCCAAGATGGAGCAAATACGCAGTATTTT
CDR3aa: CASSQDGANTQYF

d_gene: -
j_gene: TRBJ1-1
v_gene: TRBV11-2
abundance: -
CDR3nt: TGTGCCAGCAGCTTAGACGGGCGGGGATTCCTTGAAGCTTTCTTT
CDR3aa: CASSLDGRGFLEAFF

d_gene: TRBD1
j_gene: TRBJ2-4
v_gene: TRBV27
abundance: -
CDR3nt: TGTGCCAGCAGGGGGACAGTCCCTACCAAAAACATTCAGTACTTC
CDR3aa: CASRGTVPTKNIQYF

d_gene: TRBD1
j_gene: TRBJ2-1
v_gene: TRBV6-5
abundance: -
CDR3nt: TGTGCCAGCAGTTACCTAAGGACAGGGGACAATGAGCAGTTCTTC
CDR3aa: CASSYLRTGDNEQFF

d_gene: TRBD2
j_gene: TRBJ2-5
v_gene: TRBV3-1/TRBV3-2
abundance: -
CDR3nt: TGTGCCAGCAGCGATTTATTGGACGGGAGGTTGGAGACCCAGTACTTC
CDR3aa: CASSDLLDGRLETQYF

d_gene: -
j_gene: TRBJ1-2
v_gene: TRBV4-2
abundance: -
CDR3nt: TGTGCCAGCAGCCAAGATATCAGGGCAGATAACTATGGCTACACCTTC
CDR3aa: CASSQDIRADNYGYTF

d_gene: TRBD1
j_gene: TRBJ2-5
v_gene: TRBV27
abundance: -
CDR3nt: TGTGCCAGCAGTCTGACAGGGATTCGAGAGACCCAGTACTTC
CDR3aa: CASSLTGIRETQYF

d_gene: TRBD1
j_gene: TRBJ1-1
v_gene: TRBV5-1
abundance: -
CDR3nt: TGCGCCAGCAGCTCGAAGGCCTCAGGGGGCACTGAAGCTTTCTTT
CDR3aa: CASSSKASGGTEAFF

d_gene: -
j_gene: TRBJ1-1
v_gene: TRBV6-5
abundance: -
CDR3nt: TGTGCCAGCATTTTGACAGGAGTTGGTGAAGCTTTCTTT
CDR3aa: CASILTGVGEAFF

d_gene: TRBD2
j_gene: TRBJ2-1
v_gene: TRBV4-3
abundance: -
CDR3nt: TGCGCCAGCAGCCAAGAAGGACTAGCGGGCTGGGGTGAGCAGTTCTTC
CDR3aa: CASSQEGLAGWGEQFF

d_gene: -
j_gene: TRBJ2-3
v_gene: TRBV24-1
abundance: -
CDR3nt: TGTGCCACCAGTGATTTAGGTCAGGGCCCGACAGATACGCAGTATTTT
CDR3aa: CATSDLGQGPTDTQYF

d_gene: -
j_gene: TRBJ2-2
v_gene: TRBV24-1
abundance: -
CDR3nt: TGTGCCACCAGTGATGCGGGACCGTCCGGGGAGCTGTTTTTT
CDR3aa: CATSDAGPSGELFF

d_gene: -
j_gene: TRBJ2-1
v_gene: TRBV7-9
abundance: -
CDR3nt: TGTGCCAGCAGCCGAGACTCCTACAATGAGCAGTTCTTC
CDR3aa: CASSRDSYNEQFF

d_gene: TRBD2
j_gene: TRBJ2-7
v_gene: TRBV7-2
abundance: -
CDR3nt: TGTGCCAGCAGTCCTGCGACTAGCGGGCTATTCTACGAGCAGTACTTC
CDR3aa: CASSPATSGLFYEQYF

d_gene: TRBD2
j_gene: TRBJ2-1
v_gene: TRBV7-3
abundance: -
CDR3nt: TGTGCCAGCAGTTATAGCGGGAGGGCGAATGAGCAGTTCTTC
CDR3aa: CASSYSGRANEQFF

d_gene: -
j_gene: TRBJ2-1
v_gene: TRBV29-1
abundance: -
CDR3nt: TGCAGCGTTCTCTGGGGAGACTCCTACAATGAGCAGTTCTTC
CDR3aa: CSVLWGDSYNEQFF

d_gene: -
j_gene: TRBJ1-5
v_gene: TRBV30
abundance: -
CDR3nt: TGTGCCTGGAGTATACTTCCCGATCAGCCCCAGCATTTT
CDR3aa: CAWSILPDQPQHF

d_gene: -
j_gene: TRBJ2-5
v_gene: TRBV7-2
abundance: once
CDR3nt: TGTGCCAGCAGCTTAGTCCCAGGGAAGGAAGAGACCCAGTACTTC
CDR3aa: CASSLVPGKEETQYF

d_gene: TRBD1
j_gene: TRBJ1-5
v_gene: TRBV19
abundance: -
CDR3nt: TGTGCCAGTAGTATAGACGACAGGGGGCATGGCAATCAGCCCCAGCATTTT
CDR3aa: CASSIDDRGHGNQPQHF

d_gene: -
j_gene: TRBJ2-1
v_gene: TRBV11-2
abundance: -
CDR3nt: TGTGCCAGCAGCTTACTATTCGAAGCGAGCCAAACGAAAACGCAGTTCTTC
CDR3aa: CASSLLFEASQTKTQFF

d_gene: -
j_gene: TRBJ1-2
v_gene: TRBV30
abundance: -
CDR3nt: TGTGCCTGGAGTTCACAGGGCGGCTATGGCTACACCTTC
CDR3aa: CAWSSQGGYGYTF

d_gene: TRBD2
j_gene: TRBJ2-1
v_gene: TRBV5-4
abundance: -
CDR3nt: TGTGCCAGCAGCTTGGGGCCGGGAGGGTTTGATGAGCAGTTCTTC
CDR3aa: CASSLGPGGFDEQFF

d_gene: TRBD1
j_gene: TRBJ2-3
v_gene: TRBV5-8
abundance: -
CDR3nt: TGTGCCAGCAGCCCGGGGACAGGGGGCATGGTAGATACGCAGTATTTT
CDR3aa: CASSPGTGGMVDTQYF

d_gene: -
j_gene: TRBJ1-2
v_gene: TRBV29-1
abundance: -
CDR3nt: TGCAGCGTTGAGGGGACTCGCTCCTCGGACTATGGCTACACCTTC
CDR3aa: CSVEGTRSSDYGYTF

d_gene: -
j_gene: TRBJ1-3
v_gene: TRBV3-1/TRBV3-2
abundance: -
CDR3nt: TGTGCCAGCAGCCAAGCCGGTGGAAACACCATATATTTT
CDR3aa: CASSQAGGNTIYF

d_gene: -
j_gene: TRBJ2-1
v_gene: TRBV20-1
abundance: once
CDR3nt: TGCAGTGCTAGTTCGGGTAAAAGCTATGAGCAGTTCTTC
CDR3aa: CSASSGKSYEQFF

d_gene: -
j_gene: TRBJ1-2
v_gene: TRBV28
abundance: -
CDR3nt: TGTGCCAGCTGGGAGACGAATTATGGCTACACCTTC
CDR3aa: CASWETNYGYTF

d_gene: TRBD2
j_gene: TRBJ2-4
v_gene: TRBV5-1
abundance: -
CDR3nt: TGCGCCAGCAGCTTGGGCACTAGCGGGAGGCAAAACATTCAGTACTTC
CDR3aa: CASSLGTSGRQNIQYF

d_gene: TRBD1
j_gene: TRBJ1-5
v_gene: TRBV6-5
abundance: -
CDR3nt: TGTGCCAGCAGTACTGGACAGGGGGGTAATCAGCCCCAGCATTTT
CDR3aa: CASSTGQGGNQPQHF

d_gene: TRBD2
j_gene: TRBJ2-1
v_gene: TRBV11-2
abundance: few
CDR3nt: TGTGCCAGCAGCTTACGGCTAGCGGGAGTTCTAAACTACAATGAGCAGTTCTTC
CDR3aa: CASSLRLAGVLNYNEQFF

d_gene: TRBD2
j_gene: TRBJ2-1
v_gene: TRBV28
abundance: -
CDR3nt: TGTGCCAGCAGTCCGACGGGCAGGGGGTGGACTAGCGGGATCGCCGGGGACAATGAGCAGTTCTTC
CDR3aa: CASSPTGRGWTSGIAGDNEQFF